Detailed here is one T cell receptor (beta chain). Its antigen remains unknown. The CDR3 is made up of 14 amino acids. The V end was cut by 7 bases, the J end by 2 bases, with 14 bases between. These data come from a study of Graves' ophthalmopathy and Graves' hyperthyroidism. Study-level points and caveats: Ophthalmopathy and stable hyperthyroidism were discriminated by a 13-signature model, with about 91% sensitivity and about 82% specificity. Clonotypes were expanded in thyroid at above 0.001 frequency, and most also appeared in blood.

Amplification targeted the TCR beta CDR3 regions, with RNA transcripts as the source material. Second-round multiplex PCR came after a first-round RT-PCR that employed HTBI primers. TCRdb itself ran the multiplex PCR reads through MiXCR, one entry per CDR3 protein. There are 1 million to 1.3 million distinct CDR3 sequences in the sample; about 35% occur only once, and over 8.5% lies in the top ten. This sequence was found in an adult man with Graves' hyperthyroidism. Sequencing used peripheral blood or thyroid tissue (not recorded which). This chain uses TRBV12-3 or TRBV12-4 with TRBJ1-2; D is possibly TRBD1 (6 bases). Here the CDR3 DNA reads TGTGCCAGCAAGGAGGACAGAAGAAACTATGGCTACACCTTC. It is translated as CASKEDRRNYGYTF.